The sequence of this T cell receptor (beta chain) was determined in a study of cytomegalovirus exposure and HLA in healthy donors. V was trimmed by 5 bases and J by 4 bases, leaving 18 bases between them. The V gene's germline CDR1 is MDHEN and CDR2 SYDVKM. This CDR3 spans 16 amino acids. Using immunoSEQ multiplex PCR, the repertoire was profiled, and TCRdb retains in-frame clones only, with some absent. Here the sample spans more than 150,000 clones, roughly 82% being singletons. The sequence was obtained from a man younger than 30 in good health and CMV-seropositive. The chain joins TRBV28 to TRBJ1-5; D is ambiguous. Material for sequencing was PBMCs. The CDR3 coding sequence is TGTGCCAGCAGTGGTACCCCCCCACGGTTAAATCAGCCCCAGCATTTT. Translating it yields CASSGTPPRLNQPQHF.